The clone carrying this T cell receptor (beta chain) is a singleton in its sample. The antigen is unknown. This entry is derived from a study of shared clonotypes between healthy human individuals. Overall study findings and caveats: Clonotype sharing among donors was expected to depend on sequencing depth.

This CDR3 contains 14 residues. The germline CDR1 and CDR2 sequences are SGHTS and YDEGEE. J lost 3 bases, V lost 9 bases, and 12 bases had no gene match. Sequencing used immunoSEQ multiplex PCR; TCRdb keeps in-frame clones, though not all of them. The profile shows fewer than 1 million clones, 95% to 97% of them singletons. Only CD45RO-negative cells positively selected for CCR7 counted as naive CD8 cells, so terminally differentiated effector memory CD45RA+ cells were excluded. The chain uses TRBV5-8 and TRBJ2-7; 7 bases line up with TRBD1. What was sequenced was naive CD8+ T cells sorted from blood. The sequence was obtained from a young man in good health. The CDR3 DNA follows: TGTGCCATCCGAGGGACAGTGGCATTCTACGAGCAGTACTTC. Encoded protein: CAIRGTVAFYEQYF.